The 12 T cell receptor beta chains reported below all come from one sample, sequenced in a study of identical twins. A single record per CDR3 protein comes from TCRdb applying MiXCR to the 5' RACE reads. The sample consists of approximately 690,000 distinct CDR3 sequences, roughly 6.2% of them appearing once. Material for sequencing was naive T cells sorted from blood. These receptors were collected from a man younger than 35 in good health.

This clonotype was counted ten times or more. V is TRBV12-3 or TRBV12-4 and J is TRBJ2-5; D is uncertain. V lost 1 base, J lost 6 bases, and 9 bases lay in between. This CDR3 has 13 residues. CDR3 nucleotide sequence: TGTGCCAGCAGTTTAGTGGGCCCACAGACCCAGTACTTC. Amino acid sequence: CASSLVGPQTQYF.

The rearrangement joins TRBV6-1 to TRBJ2-7; TRBD1 agrees at 7 bases. The junction had 13 bases not matched to a gene; V was cut back by 5 bases and J by 3 bases. Germline V gene sequence: CDR1 MNHNS, CDR2 SASEGT. The CDR3 consists of 16 residues. The CDR3 DNA reads TGTGCCAGCAGTCCACGGACAGGTCCGGTCCTCTACGAGCAGTACTTC. This codes for CASSPRTGPVLYEQYF.

This clonotype was observed at least ten times. The limits of the CDR3 on the DNA are not certain, so only TCRdb's listed CDR3 is given. The rearrangement joins TRBV6-2 or TRBV6-3 to TRBJ2-5; no DNA check was done on the table's D call, TRBD1. Germline assignment: CDR1 MNHEY and CDR2 SVGEGT. The CDR3 is 16 amino acids in total, end residues counted. This CDR3 is CASSYFLLDFGTGNDF.

This clonotype was seen at least ten times. J is TRBJ1-1 and V is TRBV7-9; D is unclear. The CDR3 has 13 amino acids. The V gene lost 2 bases and the J gene lost 3 bases, with 7 bases spanning the gap. Germline V gene sequence: CDR1 SEHNR, CDR2 FQNEAQ (reference sequence). CDR3 sequence reads: CASSLPSDTEAFF. CDR3 DNA: TGTGCCAGCAGCTTACCCAGTGACACTGAAGCTTTCTTT.

This clonotype has ten or more counts. The chain combines TRBV12-3 or TRBV12-4 with TRBJ1-2; D gene ambiguous. Trimming left V 3 bases short and J 7 bases short, with 9 bases between. There are 12 residues in the CDR3. The chain's CDR3 is CASSLGSGGYTF. The CDR3 DNA follows: TGTGCCAGCAGTTTGGGTAGTGGTGGCTACACCTTC.

This clonotype has a count of ten or more. The chain employs TRBV18 and TRBJ2-1; D remains unclear. CDR1 and CDR2 from the germline V gene are KGHSH and LQKENI. This CDR3 region has 14 residues. Between the trimmed V and J ends, which lost 3 bases and 4 bases, there was a span of 10 bases. The CDR3 DNA is TGTGCCAGCTCACCCCCAGCGACTTACAATGAGCAGTTCTTC. As protein: CASSPPATYNEQFF. The full variable domain, completed using reference TRBV18 and TRBJ2-1, is NAGVMQNPRHLVRRRGQEARLRCSPMKGHSHVYWYRQLPEEGLKFMVYLQKENIIDESGMPKERFSAEFPKEGPSILRIQQVVRGDSAAYFCASSPPATYNEQFFGPGTRLTVL.

This clonotype was seen a few times. V usage is TRBV7-2 and J usage is TRBJ2-3, with D possibly TRBD2 on 5 matching bases. The CDR3 contains 13 residues. Trimming stripped 1 base from V and 9 bases from J, with 11 bases between. The germline V gene has CDR1 SGHTA and CDR2 FQGNSA. The CDR3 loop is CASSLDYRGTQYF. As DNA, the CDR3 is TGTGCCAGCAGCTTAGACTATCGGGGAACGCAGTATTTT.

This clonotype was detected many times. V and J are TRBV12-3 or TRBV12-4 and TRBJ2-7; 9 nucleotides line up with TRBD2. The CDR3 loop spans 15 amino acids. J lost 3 bases, V lost 7 bases, and 10 bases had no gene match. CDR3 sequence reads: CASTQGLAHRYEQYF. DNA of the CDR3: TGTGCCAGCACCCAAGGACTAGCGCACCGCTACGAGCAGTACTTC.

This clonotype was observed at least ten times. V and J are TRBV12-3 or TRBV12-4 and TRBJ1-4, with a weak D call TRBD1 (6 bases). The CDR3 spans 16 residues. V gave up 0 bases and J gave up 1 base, with 9 bases separating them. CDR3 sequence: CASSLATGRTNEKLFF. CDR3 nucleotide sequence: TGTGCCAGCAGTTTAGCTACAGGGAGAACTAATGAAAAACTGTTTTTT.

The CDR3 spells CASSESSPPSTDTQYF. The CDR3 DNA reads as TGCGCCAGCAGTGAGTCGAGTCCTCCCTCGACAGATACGCAGTATTTT. The rearrangement uses TRBV10-1 and TRBJ2-3; D unclear. Germline values: CDR1 WNHNN, CDR2 SYGVQD (reference sequence). The CDR3 has 16 amino acids. Trimming took off 0 bases at V and 3 bases at J, with 13 bases between the two ends.

This clonotype was picked up a small number of times. The V gene is TRBV29-1, the J gene TRBJ2-2; 9 bases agree with TRBD2. This CDR3 contains 15 residues. The germline CDR1 and CDR2 sequences are SQVTM and ANQGSEA. Trimming cost V 7 bases and J 4 bases; bases outside gene matches: 10. The CDR3 DNA follows: TGCAGCGCCTTCGTGGGCGGGGGGGCCACCGGGGAGCTGTTTTTT. Translated, it gives CSAFVGGGATGELFF.

This clonotype was found a few times. J is TRBJ2-2 and V is TRBV24-1; D is ambiguous. CDR3 length: 15 residues. V dropped 5 bases and J dropped 0 bases, with 9 bases sitting between them. The germline CDR1 and CDR2 sequences are KGHDR and SFDVKD. The chain's CDR3 is CATSGSLSNTGELFF. The CDR3 DNA reads as TGTGCCACCAGTGGCTCACTCTCGAACACCGGGGAGCTGTTTTTT.